One T cell receptor (beta chain) is described in this entry. Its target is unknown. This specimen belongs to a study of CD8+ T cells in alopecia areata. Treatment given: oral pan-JAK inhibitor, 5-10 mg twice daily. Those with alopecia areata gave lesional scalp punch biopsies and peripheral blood. Reverse transcription of extracted RNA yielded cDNA, which provided the sequencing template. Some clones are missing from TCRdb's copy, which holds only in-frame ones; the method was immunoSEQ multiplex PCR. The data show under 150,000 clones, with around 54% seen just once and about 3.7% held by the top ten. With 4 bases clipped from V and 11 bases from J, the junction kept 14 bases outside the gene matches. The CDR3 contains 14 residues. Germline assignment: CDR1 SGHDT and CDR2 YYEEEE. Study-wide findings and caveats: Uncertainty remains about how baseline CD8+ expansion links to response, with one nonresponder.

The chain combines TRBV5-6 with TRBJ1-1; TRBD1 matches at 7 bases. Specimen: CD4+ T cells sorted from blood, collected at week 24, from a patient treated with tofacitinib. The sequence came from a human donor with alopecia areata. The CDR3 DNA reads as TGTGCCAGCAGCGACGTGGACAGGATAGGAGGGGCTTTCTTT. This gives the protein CASSDVDRIGGAFF.